This entry lists 32 T cell receptor beta chains sequenced from one sample in a study of CD8 T cells in ankylosing spondylitis (dated by TCRdb to 2016 to 2017). Preparation of the library involved 5' RACE. Reads for this sample came from an Illumina HiSeq 2500. The raw public data were reprocessed by TCRdb itself: fastp quality trimming at Q25, MiXCR clonotype calling, in-frame beta chains only. Every CDR3 protein is listed once, alongside the most common genes and DNA of its rows. The sample yields 150,000 or so distinct CDR3 sequences; around a third were counted once. Approximately 6% of the sample goes to the ten largest clones. Sequences were obtained from synovial fluid, either unsorted or a sorted T cell fraction (not recorded which). Every receptor here comes from a male donor with ankylosing spondylitis.

This chain links TRBV5-1 with TRBJ2-2, with D unresolved. Per germline, CDR1 SGHRS and CDR2 YFSETQ. The CDR3 has 15 residues. Trimming pared 4 bases from V and 2 bases from J, leaving 12 bases between. The CDR3 DNA sequence: TGCGCCAGCAGCCATAGGAATTCTAACACCGGGGAGCTGTTTTTT. It is translated as CASSHRNSNTGELFF.

This clonotype was seen at least ten times. The rearrangement uses TRBV29-1 and TRBJ2-1, with D perhaps TRBD1 (6 bases). Germline values: CDR1 SQVTM, CDR2 ANQGSEA. The CDR3 has 15 residues. Trimming took off 4 bases at V and 3 bases at J, with 16 bases between the two ends. This CDR3 reads CSVGGHRAFYNEQFF. The CDR3 DNA reads as TGCAGCGTTGGGGGACACCGGGCCTTCTACAATGAGCAGTTCTTC.

The V call is TRBV11-1, the J call TRBJ2-1; 8 positions agree with TRBD2. CDR3 length: 18 amino acids. Looked up from germline, CDR1 is SGHAT and CDR2 is FQDESV (reference sequence). The trim removed 5 bases at V and 7 bases at J, leaving 19 bases unmatched. In DNA form, the CDR3 reads TGTGCCAGCAGCCTCGGGGGGGTGGGAAGCTCGAGGGTGAATGAGCAGTTCTTC. Protein: CASSLGGVGSSRVNEQFF.

This clonotype was observed a handful of times. The J gene is TRBJ1-1, the V gene TRBV7-9; 7 bases line up with TRBD1. The CDR3 has 13 amino acids. The germline V gene has CDR1 SEHNR and CDR2 FQNEAQ (reference sequence). V shed 3 bases and J 7 bases; nucleotides not matched to a gene: 5. The CDR3 loop is CASSFGQANEAFF. For the CDR3, the DNA is TGTGCCAGCAGCTTTGGACAGGCTAATGAAGCTTTCTTT. The full variable domain, rest sourced from reference TRBV7-9 and TRBJ1-1, is DTGVSQNPRHKITKRGQNVTFRCDPISEHNRLYWYRQTLGQGPEFLTYFQNEAQLEKSRLLSDRFSAERPKGSFSTLEIQRTEQGDSAMYLCASSFGQANEAFFGQGTRLTVV.

The chain employs TRBV20-1 and TRBJ2-1, with 8 nucleotides matching TRBD1. V gave up 6 bases and J gave up 5 bases; unmatched junction bases: 6. Germline loops: CDR1 DFQATT, CDR2 SNEGSKA (reference sequence). This CDR3 region has 13 residues. CDR3 in amino acids: CSAFTDRDNEQFF. The CDR3 region has the DNA TGCAGTGCCTTTACGGACAGGGACAATGAGCAGTTCTTC.

This chain joins TRBV11-2 and TRBJ1-3, with D perhaps TRBD1 (5 bases). V shed 1 base and J shed 0 bases, with 16 bases lying between them. There are 18 residues in the CDR3. The germline V gene encodes CDR1 SGHAT and CDR2 FQNNGV. This CDR3 reads CASSLGLSGPGSGNTIYF. The CDR3 DNA reads as TGTGCCAGCAGCTTAGGACTATCGGGGCCAGGCTCTGGAAACACCATATATTTT.

The rearrangement joins TRBV15 to TRBJ2-3; 14 bases match TRBD2. The CDR3 has 15 residues. Per germline, CDR1 LNHNV and CDR2 YYDKDF (reference sequence). The ends lost 9 bases at V and 5 bases at J; junction bases unmatched: 7. The CDR3 sequence is CATKTSGRAEDTQYF. DNA for the CDR3: TGTGCCACAAAGACTAGCGGGAGGGCCGAAGATACGCAGTATTTT.

This clonotype was counted a few times. The chain carries TRBV10-3 and TRBJ2-7; 10 bases align to TRBD1. Germline V gene sequence: CDR1 ENHRY, CDR2 SYGVKD. The CDR3 extends over 15 amino acids. The trim removed 4 bases at V and 3 bases at J, leaving 6 bases unmatched. The CDR3 loop reads CAISGLGQGFYEQYF. Written as DNA, the CDR3 is TGTGCCATCAGTGGGTTGGGACAGGGGTTCTACGAGCAGTACTTC.

The rearrangement joins TRBV5-1 to TRBJ2-2, with a weak D call TRBD2 (5 bases). The germline gives CDR1 SGHRS, CDR2 YFSETQ. The CDR3 is 15 amino acids. Between the trimmed V and J ends, which lost 1 base and 6 bases, there was a span of 13 bases. The CDR3 protein is CASSLTSTGAGELFF. CDR3 DNA sequence: TGCGCCAGCAGCTTGACTAGTACGGGCGCCGGGGAGCTGTTTTTT.

The J gene is TRBJ2-7, the V gene TRBV12-3 or TRBV12-4; either TRBD1 or TRBD2 may supply D (5 bases each). V shed 4 bases and J shed 0 bases, with 13 bases lying between them. The CDR3 totals 15 residues. CDR3 residues: CASSSRGQSSYEQYF. CDR3 sequence (DNA): TGTGCCAGCAGTTCTCGGGGCCAAAGCTCCTACGAGCAGTACTTC.

CDR3 nucleotide sequence: TGCAGTGCTAGAGTGGGGCTGTCGTACAATCAGCCCCAGCATTTT. Translated: CSARVGLSYNQPQHF. V and J are TRBV20-1 and TRBJ1-5; possibly TRBD1 for D (5 bases). Trimming shortened V by 1 base and J by 3 bases, and 13 bases separated the two germline ends. This CDR3 region has 15 residues. The germline V gene has CDR1 DFQATT and CDR2 SNEGSKA (reference sequence).

V gene TRBV12-3 or TRBV12-4 combines with J gene TRBJ1-2; D remains unclear. With 3 bases removed from V and 3 bases from J, the gap between germline ends came to 8 bases. The CDR3 is 13 residues long. CDR3 sequence reads: CASSLFNDYGYTF. CDR3 bases: TGTGCCAGCAGTTTGTTCAATGACTATGGCTACACCTTC.

V gene TRBV5-8 combines with J gene TRBJ2-1, with a possible D match to TRBD2 (5 bases). V was pared by 4 bases and J by 7 bases, with 12 bases between. Germline V CDR1 and CDR2: SGHTS, YDEGEE. CDR3 length equals 13 residues. In DNA form, the CDR3 reads TGTGCCAGCAGCCGAGGGCGGCTTAATGAGCAGTTCTTC. Translation: CASSRGRLNEQFF.

This clonotype has at least ten counts. This chain connects TRBV12-3 or TRBV12-4 to TRBJ1-2, with D tentatively TRBD1 (6 bases). This CDR3 comprises 13 residues. With 7 bases removed from V and 5 bases from J, the gap between germline ends came to 14 bases. Here the CDR3 DNA reads TGTGCCAGCACCGAAAGGGGGAGTTATGGCTACACCTTC. Residues: CASTERGSYGYTF.

The chain employs TRBV7-3 and TRBJ2-3, with D tentatively TRBD1 (6 bases). Trimming took 2 bases from V and 0 from J, leaving 12 bases between them. The CDR3 loop spans 16 amino acids. The germline CDR1 and CDR2 sequences are SGHTA and FQGTGA. CDR3: CASSLSGTTSTDTQYF. CDR3 in DNA: TGTGCCAGCAGCTTATCCGGGACAACTAGCACAGATACGCAGTATTTT.

The chain joins TRBV18 to TRBJ2-7; D is unresolved. The CDR3 contains 15 residues. V was pared by 2 bases and J by 3 bases, with 14 bases between. The germline CDR1 and CDR2 sequences are KGHSH and LQKENI. DNA of the CDR3: TGTGCCAGCTCACCAGGTAGGCAAGACGGCTACGAGCAGTACTTC. Translation: CASSPGRQDGYEQYF.

The rearrangement joins TRBV5-1 to TRBJ2-4; TRBD2 might be the D (6 bases). CDR1 is SGHRS and CDR2 is YFSETQ in the germline V gene. Trimming shortened V by 4 bases and J by 6 bases, and 11 bases separated the two germline ends. This CDR3 spans 13 amino acids. CDR3 in DNA: TGCGCCAGCAGCGACGGGAGTGGAAACATTCAGTACTTC. Protein: CASSDGSGNIQYF.

The table lists this clonotype with a count of one. CDR3 nucleotides: TGTGCCAGCAGCTTACCCTACGGCAATGAGCAGTTCTTC. It encodes CASSLPYGNEQFF. V is TRBV11-2 and J is TRBJ2-1; D gene unclear. The germline V gene has CDR1 SGHAT and CDR2 FQNNGV. Trimming stripped 2 bases from V and 6 bases from J, with 8 bases between. This CDR3 region has 13 residues.

The J gene is TRBJ1-3, the V gene TRBV7-9, with a possible D match to TRBD1 (6 bases). CDR1 is SEHNR, CDR2 FQNEAQ, per germline (reference sequence). V was shortened by 2 bases and J by 2 bases, with 7 bases between the two germline ends. This CDR3 spans 14 amino acids. The CDR3: CASSLKGAGNTIYF. Written as DNA, the CDR3 is TGTGCCAGCAGCTTAAAGGGGGCTGGAAACACCATATATTTT.

The chain is built from TRBV12-3 or TRBV12-4 and TRBJ2-7; D remains unclear. There are 13 residues in the CDR3. V lost 3 bases to trimming and J lost 2 bases, with 8 bases between them. The CDR3, as DNA: TGTGCCAGCAGTTTGAAGCCCGCCTACGAGCAGTACTTC. Residues: CASSLKPAYEQYF.

J is TRBJ1-1 and V is TRBV6-2 or TRBV6-3, with D hard to call. Germline V gene sequence: CDR1 MNHEY, CDR2 SVGEGT. Trimming shortened V by 5 bases and J by 7 bases, and 17 bases separated the two germline ends. The CDR3 covers 14 residues. The DNA for the CDR3 is TGTGCCAGCAGTGCCCCGACCCAACCCGGTGAAGCTTTCTTT. It codes for CASSAPTQPGEAFF.

This clonotype was recorded a few times. The CDR3 sequence: CASSPSPANEQYF. The CDR3 DNA reads TGTGCCAGCTCACCATCCCCGGCTAACGAGCAGTACTTC. This chain joins TRBV18 and TRBJ2-7; D unclear. Germline CDR1 KGHSH, CDR2 LQKENI. CDR3 length: 13 amino acids. V was cut by 2 bases and J by 5 bases, with 10 bases left in between.

Only a few counts were recorded for this clonotype. The chain couples TRBV2 to TRBJ2-2, with 10 nucleotides matching TRBD2. Trimming removed 6 bases from V and 4 bases from J; junction bases left unmatched: 8. CDR3 size: 16 residues. Germline loops: CDR1 SNHLY, CDR2 FYNNEI. CDR3 coding DNA: TGTGCCAGCAGGAAAGGGCTAGCGGGAGTCACCGGGGAGCTGTTTTTT. It is translated as CASRKGLAGVTGELFF.

The chain uses TRBV20-1 and TRBJ2-2, with D maybe TRBD2 (6 bases). This CDR3 region has 12 residues. Looked up from germline, CDR1 is DFQATT and CDR2 is SNEGSKA (reference sequence). Trimming stripped 4 bases from V and 5 bases from J, with 8 bases between. CDR3 DNA sequence: TGCAGTGCTATCCGGGGGACCGGGGAGCTGTTTTTT. Protein: CSAIRGTGELFF.

This clonotype occurred a few times. This sequence joins TRBV4-2 and TRBJ2-7, with a weak D call TRBD2 (6 bases). V was shortened by 4 bases and J by 2 bases, with 12 bases between the two germline ends. CDR1 is LGHNA, CDR2 YNFKEQ, per germline. This CDR3 comprises 14 residues. Here the CDR3 reads CASSRNPGAYEQYF. CDR3 bases: TGTGCCAGCAGCCGGAATCCGGGGGCCTACGAGCAGTACTTC.

The CDR3 loop reads CASSLDSGTYEQYF. The CDR3 DNA reads TGCGCCAGCAGCTTGGACAGTGGGACCTACGAGCAGTACTTC. This chain uses TRBV5-1 with TRBJ2-7, with D hard to call. The V and J ends lost 0 bases and 2 bases respectively, with 9 bases between them. The CDR3 loop spans 14 amino acids. The germline gives CDR1 SGHRS, CDR2 YFSETQ.

The table lists this clonotype with a few counts. This chain links TRBV7-2 with TRBJ2-7; 9 positions match TRBD1. The CDR3 consists of 15 residues. After removal of 3 bases from V and 3 bases from J, the junction contained 6 bases not matched to a gene. The germline V gene encodes CDR1 SGHTA and CDR2 FQGNSA. CDR3 DNA: TGTGCCAGCAGCTTGTCCGGGACAGGGAACTACGAGCAGTACTTC. This encodes CASSLSGTGNYEQYF.

This clonotype showed up many times. This sequence joins TRBV10-1 and TRBJ2-3, with D possibly being TRBD1 (6 bases). Per germline, CDR1 WNHNN and CDR2 SYGVQD (reference sequence). V lost 6 bases and J 9 bases, leaving 19 bases between the germline ends. The CDR3 contains 14 residues. CDR3: CASSLRDKKETQYF. The CDR3 DNA follows: TGCGCCAGCAGCCTCCGGGACAAAAAGGAGACGCAGTATTTT.

The V and J genes are TRBV5-1 and TRBJ2-7; D unclear. V lost 3 bases, J lost 0 bases, and 13 bases lay in between. The CDR3 has 15 amino acids. Per the germline V gene, CDR1 is SGHRS and CDR2 is YFSETQ. As DNA, the CDR3 is TGCGCCAGCAGCTGGCTGTCTGACGGCTCCTACGAGCAGTACTTC. Translated, it gives CASSWLSDGSYEQYF.

The chain joins TRBV5-1 to TRBJ2-1; tentatively, D is TRBD2 (6 bases). With 4 bases removed from V and 0 bases from J, the gap between germline ends came to 11 bases. There are 15 residues in the CDR3. Germline values: CDR1 SGHRS, CDR2 YFSETQ. The CDR3 DNA reads as TGCGCCAGCAGCATGGGGGGTAGCTCCTACAATGAGCAGTTCTTC. Its protein is CASSMGGSSYNEQFF.

This clonotype was counted only a few times. The rearrangement links TRBV18 to TRBJ2-1; D is possibly TRBD2 (6 bases). There are 16 residues in the CDR3. Germline loops: CDR1 KGHSH, CDR2 LQKENI. V was cut by 0 bases and J by 2 bases, with 11 bases left in between. The DNA for the CDR3 is TGTGCCAGCTCACCACCGGGACTTCCCCCCTACAATGAGCAGTTCTTC. It specifies CASSPPGLPPYNEQFF.

A few counts support this clonotype. The chain joins TRBV27 to TRBJ1-5; 7 bases are shared with TRBD1. Trimming at V came to 2 bases and at J to 11 bases, leaving 12 bases not matched to a gene. CDR1 is MNHEY, CDR2 SMNVEV, per germline (reference sequence). The CDR3 runs to 15 residues. The CDR3, as DNA: TGTGCCAGCAGTTTAACAGGGGCCCTCGACCCAGCCCAGCATTTT. This gives the protein CASSLTGALDPAQHF.